One T cell receptor (beta chain) is described in this entry. The antigen is undetermined. The data were obtained in a study of OX40 agonist ivuxolimab in advanced cancers. Study details: Prior anti-PD-1, anti-PD-L1 or anti-CTLA-4 therapy was allowed; 40% to 50% had some. Study outcomes and limitations: Patients with a partial response at 0.1-3.0 mg/kg had among the lowest clonal expansion.

Measured with immunoSEQ multiplex PCR; TCRdb has only the in-frame clones, and not every one. Found here are 25,000 to 30,000 clones, 83% of them singletons; the top ten hold around 10%. Germline V gene data show CDR1 as SEHNR and CDR2 as FQNEAQ (reference sequence). Trimming cost V 0 bases and J 1 base, with 7 bases left between them. This CDR3 is built from 15 residues. The receptor was derived from an adult with an advanced solid tumor such as melanoma, head and neck, liver or kidney cancer. V gene TRBV7-9 combines with J gene TRBJ1-3; D call uncertain. The sequences come from CD4+ or CD8+ T cells sorted from blood, collected in a trial of the OX40 agonist ivuxolimab. The CDR3 is CASSLALGSGNTIYF. Here the CDR3 DNA reads TGTGCCAGCAGCTTAGCCTTGGGGTCTGGAAACACCATATATTTT.